This TCR beta chain was captured by sequencing in a study of T cells in Graves' hyperthyroidism and ophthalmopathy. Ten or more counts support this clonotype. Its antigen is not identified. Study-wide findings and caveats: The model foresaw ophthalmopathy a median roughly 6.6 months prior to onset. A 13 V-J signature model discriminated ophthalmopathy versus stable hyperthyroidism.

Amplified TCR beta CDR3 regions came from RNA transcripts. During a first-round RT-PCR of the TCR CDR3, the HTBI primer set was used. In TCRdb, the multiplex PCR reads were re-called with MiXCR into one record per CDR3 protein. Here the sample spans 360,000 or so distinct CDR3 sequences, over 12% being singletons. Diagnostic decisions used clinical symptoms, serum thyroxine and TRAb, thyroid ultrasound and orbital computed tomography. The source is a woman aged 55-75 years with Graves' ophthalmopathy. The sample comprised blood.

CDR3 nucleotide sequence: TGTGCCAGCTCCGGGGGGCTGGAATCGGGTGAAGCTTTCTTT. Protein: CASSGGLESGEAFF. This rearrangement joins TRBV6-1 to TRBJ1-1; tentative D call: TRBD1 (6 bases). V was cut by 8 bases and J by 7 bases, with 20 bases left in between. This CDR3 spans 14 amino acids. Germline values: CDR1 MNHNS, CDR2 SASEGT.